The 32 T cell receptor beta chains presented below share a single source sample, sequenced in a study of control samples from healthy donors and cancer patients. Using immunoSEQ multiplex PCR, the repertoire was profiled, and TCRdb retains in-frame clones only, with some absent. The profile shows around 130,000 clones, more than 85% of them singletons. The sequencing input was blood. These receptors all come from a man younger than 30 in good health.

The rearrangement uses TRBV5-1 and TRBJ1-1; 8 bases are a match to TRBD1. CDR1 and CDR2 (germline): SGHRS, YFSETQ. The ends lost 2 bases at V and 5 bases at J; junction bases unmatched: 2. The CDR3 extends over 13 amino acids. The CDR3 bases are TGCGCCAGCAGCTTTACAGGGGGTACTGAAGCTTTCTTT. Its translation is CASSFTGGTEAFF.

The CDR3 region has the DNA TGTGCCAGCAGCCAAACGGGGATAATCACAGATACGCAGTATTTT. The encoded protein is CASSQTGIITDTQYF. The chain links TRBV14 to TRBJ2-3; D is possibly TRBD2 (5 bases). Germline CDR1 is SGHDN and CDR2 is FVKESK. There are 15 residues in the CDR3. The V end was cut by 2 bases, the J end by 2 bases, with 11 bases between.

The CDR3 nucleotides read TGTGCCAGCAGCTTGGTATCTCCGGGGGACTACGAGCAGTACTTC. It specifies CASSLVSPGDYEQYF. This chain links TRBV5-4 with TRBJ2-7; tentatively, D is TRBD2 (6 bases). Germline CDR1 SGHNT, CDR2 YYREEE (reference sequence). Deletions cut 0 bases from V and 3 bases from J, with 13 bases between. CDR3 length equals 15 residues. The full variable domain, with the rest looked up from reference TRBV5-4 and TRBJ2-7, is ETGVTQSPTHLIKTRGQQVTLRCSSQSGHNTVSWYQQALGQGPQFIFQYYREEENGRGNFPPRFSGLQFPNYSSELNVNALELDDSALYLCASSLVSPGDYEQYFGPGTRLTVT.

The chain combines TRBV21-1 with TRBJ2-3. TRBV21-1 is designated a pseudogene. The CDR3 length is 21 residues. The CDR3 is CASSKGSWGRALTFPTDTQYF. CDR3 nucleotides: TGTGCCAGCAGCAAAGGCAGTTGGGGTAGGGCTCTTACATTTCCCACAGATACGCAGTATTTT.

The chain recombines TRBV7-9 with TRBJ2-3, with 8 positions matching TRBD2. The CDR3 is made up of 18 amino acids. CDR1 is SEHNR, CDR2 FQNEAQ, per germline (reference sequence). The V and J ends lost 5 bases and 2 bases, in that order; junction bases with no gene match: 15. The DNA for the CDR3 is TGTGCCAGCAGCGGCCAACGAGGGATAGCGGGGTCCACAGATACGCAGTATTTT. This sequence encodes CASSGQRGIAGSTDTQYF.

The rearrangement joins TRBV12-5 to TRBJ2-3; no clear D gene. The CDR3 is made up of 14 amino acids. V lost 0 bases and J 4 bases, leaving 8 bases between the germline ends. Germline V gene sequence: CDR1 LGHNT, CDR2 FRNRAP. The CDR3 loop is CASGLVPHPDTQYF. The CDR3 DNA reads as TGTGCTAGTGGTTTGGTACCGCATCCAGATACGCAGTATTTT.

Written as DNA, the CDR3 is TGCGCCAGCAGCCAAGGTTCGATGGATGAAGCTTTCTTT. Amino acid sequence: CASSQGSMDEAFF. This rearrangement joins TRBV4-1 to TRBJ1-1, with D hard to call. There are 13 residues in the CDR3. The V gene's germline CDR1 is MGHRA and CDR2 YSYEKL. V lost 1 base to trimming and J lost 7 bases, with 10 bases between them.

The V call is TRBV30, the J call TRBJ1-2; 10 positions agree with TRBD1. Looked up from germline, CDR1 is GTSNPN and CDR2 is SVGIG (reference sequence). This CDR3 has 12 amino acids. V gave up 8 bases and J gave up 4 bases; unmatched junction bases: 4. CDR3 coding DNA: TGTGCCGGGGGACAGGGGCCCTATGGCTACACCTTC. As protein: CAGGQGPYGYTF.

V gene TRBV10-3 combines with J gene TRBJ1-5; D remains ambiguous. The V and J ends lost 10 bases and 1 base respectively, with 11 bases between them. This CDR3 is 13 amino acids long. Germline CDR1 ENHRY, CDR2 SYGVKD. CDR3 bases: TGTGCCACGGGGAGCCCAAGCAATCAGCCCCAGCATTTT. Amino acid sequence: CATGSPSNQPQHF.

This rearrangement joins TRBV7-2 to TRBJ2-7; the D gene is possibly TRBD2 (5 bases). CDR3 length equals 15 residues. Trimming took off 1 base at V and 2 bases at J, with 12 bases between the two ends. CDR1 SGHTA and CDR2 FQGNSA come from the germline V gene. The CDR3 reads CASSLGASLTYEQYF. The CDR3 DNA sequence: TGTGCCAGCAGCTTAGGGGCTAGCCTAACCTACGAGCAGTACTTC.

In this sample, this clone turned up a few times. The chain is built from TRBV6-5 and TRBJ1-1, with TRBD1 matching over 10 bases. J gave up 5 bases and V 6 bases, and 6 bases lay outside the gene matches. The CDR3 is 14 amino acids. Germline lookup yields CDR1 MNHEY and CDR2 SVGAGI. The CDR3 sequence is CASRRGQGLTEAFF. The CDR3 DNA reads TGTGCCAGCAGACGGGGACAGGGGCTGACTGAAGCTTTCTTT.

The chain joins TRBV4-1 to TRBJ1-2; D is undetermined. Germline V gene data show CDR1 as MGHRA and CDR2 as YSYEKL. The V and J ends lost 0 bases and 2 bases respectively, with 10 bases between them. The CDR3 extends over 15 amino acids. DNA for the CDR3: TGCGCCAGCAGCCAAGACCTCGCCATGAACTATGGCTACACCTTC. Translation: CASSQDLAMNYGYTF.

V and J are TRBV6-5 and TRBJ1-3; D ambiguous. The CDR3 loop spans 14 amino acids. From germline, CDR1 is MNHEY and CDR2 SVGAGI. V shed 5 bases and J shed 4 bases, with 12 bases lying between them. In nucleotides, the CDR3 is TGTGCCAGCAGTATAAGGGAATACGGAAACACCATATATTTT. Translated, it gives CASSIREYGNTIYF.

A few counts support this clone. CDR3 DNA sequence: TGTGCCAGCAGTGAATTAGCGGGGGGCACCGGGGAGCTGTTTTTT. This gives the protein CASSELAGGTGELFF. The chain uses TRBV6-1 and TRBJ2-2; TRBD2 matches at 10 bases. Germline CDR1 reads MNHNS; CDR2 reads SASEGT. The CDR3 is 15 residues long. The V gene end was trimmed by 2 bases and the J gene end by 4 bases; junction bases not matched to a gene: 1.

The V and J genes are TRBV6-1 and TRBJ2-2; tentatively, D is TRBD2 (5 bases). Trimming shortened V by 3 bases and J by 4 bases, and 15 bases separated the two germline ends. From germline, CDR1 is MNHNS and CDR2 SASEGT. There are 16 residues in the CDR3. CDR3: CASSDLSGLITGELFF. The CDR3 DNA follows: TGTGCCAGCAGTGATCTCAGCGGTCTGATCACCGGGGAGCTGTTTTTT.

This chain uses TRBV7-9 with TRBJ1-1, with a possible D match to TRBD1 (5 bases). The CDR3 length is 14 residues. Germline assignment: CDR1 SEHNR and CDR2 FQNEAQ (reference sequence). Between the trimmed V and J ends, which lost 5 bases and 4 bases, there was a span of 14 bases. CDR3 nucleotide sequence: TGTGCCAGCAGCCCATCGACAGCGCCCACTGAAGCTTTCTTT. It codes for CASSPSTAPTEAFF.

V is TRBV7-3 and J is TRBJ1-5; D possibly corresponds to TRBD1 (5 bases). The V end lost 0 bases, the J end lost 11 bases, and 11 bases lay between the germline ends. Germline values: CDR1 SGHTA, CDR2 FQGTGA. The length of the CDR3 is 13 residues. CDR3 loop: CASSLTPGGAQHF. In DNA form, the CDR3 reads TGTGCCAGCAGCTTAACCCCGGGGGGGGCCCAGCATTTT. Supplemented by reference TRBV7-3 and TRBJ1-5, the full variable domain reads GAGVSQTPSNKVTEKGKYVELRCDPISGHTALYWYRQSLGQGPEFLIYFQGTGAADDSGLPNDRFFAVRPEGSVSTLKIQRTERGDSAVYLCASSLTPGGAQHFGDGTRLSIL.

This chain connects TRBV12-3 or TRBV12-4 to TRBJ1-1; TRBD1 agrees at 8 bases. This CDR3 has 13 amino acids. J lost 7 bases, V lost 4 bases, and 5 bases had no gene match. DNA of the CDR3: TGTGCCAGCAGTTCAGGGGGCGAGGGTGAAGCTTTCTTT. This encodes CASSSGGEGEAFF.

The V and J genes are TRBV12-3 or TRBV12-4 and TRBJ1-6; no clear D. This CDR3 has 12 residues. With 6 bases removed from V and 10 bases from J, the gap between germline ends came to 10 bases. The CDR3 DNA follows: TGTGCCAGCAGCCACGAGGACTCACCCCTCCACTTT. It yields the protein CASSHEDSPLHF.

V is TRBV9 and J is TRBJ1-4, with a weak D call TRBD1 (6 bases). V was trimmed by 0 bases and J by 7 bases, leaving 13 bases between them. Germline values: CDR1 SGDLS, CDR2 YYNGEE. This CDR3 has 15 amino acids. This CDR3 is CASSVGGGLSEKLFF. In nucleotides, the CDR3 is TGTGCCAGCAGCGTAGGTGGGGGGCTGAGTGAAAAACTGTTTTTT.

This rearrangement joins TRBV2 to TRBJ2-7, with 9 bases lining up with TRBD1. The CDR3 spans 13 residues. Germline CDR1 reads SNHLY; CDR2 reads FYNNEI. V lost 6 bases, J lost 3 bases, and 3 bases stayed unmatched. CDR3 nucleotides: TGTGCCAGCAGCCGGGACAGGGACTACGAGCAGTACTTC. It translates to CASSRDRDYEQYF.

The V and J genes are TRBV7-8 and TRBJ2-7; the D gene is possibly TRBD1 (5 bases). Germline CDR1 is SGHVS and CDR2 is FQNEAQ. V was trimmed by 2 bases and J by 5 bases, leaving 13 bases between them. There are 14 residues in the CDR3. CDR3: CASSLPQGVNEQYF. In DNA, the CDR3 is TGTGCCAGCAGCTTACCGCAGGGTGTCAACGAGCAGTACTTC.

The chain has TRBV5-1 and TRBJ1-1, with TRBD1 as a possible D gene (5 bases). Per germline, CDR1 SGHRS and CDR2 YFSETQ. V was cut by 2 bases and J by 0 bases, with 11 bases left in between. This CDR3 is 15 amino acids long. The CDR3 is CASSFRGEMNTEAFF. The CDR3 coding sequence is TGCGCCAGCAGCTTCCGAGGGGAGATGAACACTGAAGCTTTCTTT.

The chain links TRBV2 to TRBJ1-5; weak D call: TRBD1 (6 bases). The CDR3 consists of 16 residues. Germline V gives CDR1 SNHLY, CDR2 FYNNEI. V was pared by 7 bases and J by 5 bases, with 21 bases between. CDR3: CASNMAGGGLDQPQHF. Here the CDR3 DNA reads TGTGCCAGCAATATGGCTGGAGGGGGGTTGGATCAGCCCCAGCATTTT. Drawing the rest from reference TRBV2 and TRBJ1-5, the complete variable domain is EPEVTQTPSHQVTQMGQEVILRCVPISNHLYFYWYRQILGQKVEFLVSFYNNEISEKSEIFDDQFSVERPDGSNFTLKIRSTKLEDSAMYFCASNMAGGGLDQPQHFGDGTRLSIL.

The CDR3 sequence is CASSLVGDTQYF. The CDR3 DNA reads TGTGCCAGCAGCTTAGTGGGAGATACGCAGTATTTT. This chain connects TRBV7-9 to TRBJ2-3; D gene unclear. Trimming cost V 1 base and J 5 bases, with 4 bases left between them. The germline gives CDR1 SEHNR, CDR2 FQNEAQ (reference sequence). This CDR3 is 12 amino acids long. The full variable domain, its missing parts supplied by reference TRBV7-9 and TRBJ2-3, is DTGVSQNPRHKITKRGQNVTFRCDPISEHNRLYWYRQTLGQGPEFLTYFQNEAQLEKSRLLSDRFSAERPKGSFSTLEIQRTEQGDSAMYLCASSLVGDTQYFGPGTRLTVL.

This chain links TRBV12-3 or TRBV12-4 with TRBJ2-6; D uncertain. CDR3 length: 13 amino acids. Trimming took off 3 bases at V and 6 bases at J, with 6 bases between the two ends. The CDR3 DNA sequence: TGTGCCAGCAGTTTGCGAGTGGCCAACGTCCTGACTTTC. The encoded protein is CASSLRVANVLTF.

This sequence joins TRBV6-6 and TRBJ2-7; 8 bases line up with TRBD2. The CDR3 spans 13 residues. Unmatched junction bases numbered 10, after V lost 8 bases and J lost 7 bases. Per the germline V gene, CDR1 is MNHNY and CDR2 is SVGAGI (reference sequence). CDR3 coding DNA: TGTGCCAGCGAGTTAGCGGGACGTCCGGAGCAGTACTTC. Translation gives CASELAGRPEQYF.

J is TRBJ1-3 and V is TRBV10-1, with D hard to call. Per the germline V gene, CDR1 is WNHNN and CDR2 is SYGVQD (reference sequence). This CDR3 contains 16 residues. Deletions cut 3 bases from V and 0 bases from J, with 12 bases between. The CDR3 region is CASSESRRISGNTIYF. In DNA form, the CDR3 reads TGCGCCAGCAGTGAAAGTCGCCGGATCTCTGGAAACACCATATATTTT.

The rearrangement joins TRBV5-1 to TRBJ1-2; no definite D call. With 0 bases removed from V and 5 bases from J, the gap between germline ends came to 11 bases. CDR1 is SGHRS and CDR2 is YFSETQ in the germline V gene. The CDR3 contains 14 residues. The CDR3 nucleotides are TGCGCCAGCAGCTTGGACGACGCTCTATATGGCTACACCTTC. Residues: CASSLDDALYGYTF.

The rearrangement joins TRBV5-1 to TRBJ1-1, with D hard to call. This CDR3 has 14 residues. Germline V lookup: CDR1 SGHRS, CDR2 YFSETQ. Trimming cost V 1 base and J 3 bases, with 10 bases left between them. CDR3 in DNA: TGCGCCAGCAGCTTGACGTCCCGGGACACTGAAGCTTTCTTT. It yields the protein CASSLTSRDTEAFF.

V usage is TRBV7-6 and J usage is TRBJ2-6, with D possibly matching TRBD1 (8 bases). V lost 5 bases and J lost 3, with 14 bases in between. From germline, CDR1 is SGHVS and CDR2 FNYEAQ. The CDR3 sequence is 16 residues long. Here the CDR3 reads CASSQDREGGANVLTF. CDR3 bases: TGTGCCAGCAGCCAGGACAGGGAGGGTGGGGCCAACGTCCTGACTTTC.

The chain recombines TRBV2 with TRBJ2-1; D uncertain. CDR3 length: 15 residues. Germline V gene lookup returns CDR1 SNHLY and CDR2 FYNNEI. The V end was cut by 7 bases, the J end by 8 bases, with 21 bases between. The CDR3, as DNA: TGTGCCAGCACCTTGGGCCCACTCGCCGGAGATGAGCAGTTCTTC. Translating it yields CASTLGPLAGDEQFF.